This passage covers 24 T cell receptor beta chains from one sample sequenced in a study of cytomegalovirus exposure and HLA in healthy donors. The PCR used 60 Vbeta and 13 Jbeta primers. The data were produced by immunoSEQ multiplex PCR, yet TCRdb's version contains in-frame clones alone and is incomplete. The sample carries roughly 110,000 clones, around three quarters recorded once. The material sequenced was PBMCs. The receptors come from a woman younger than 35 in good health and CMV-seropositive.

The chain links TRBV9 to TRBJ1-1; 8 nucleotides match TRBD1. This CDR3 is 15 amino acids long. Germline assignment: CDR1 SGDLS and CDR2 YYNGEE. With V trimmed by 4 bases and J by 4 bases, 9 bases remained unmatched. The CDR3 loop is CASSPQNTGGTEAFF. The CDR3 nucleotides read TGTGCCAGCAGCCCGCAGAATACAGGGGGCACTGAAGCTTTCTTT.

This rearrangement joins TRBV21-1 to TRBJ1-5. TRBV21-1 is shown as a pseudogene. The CDR3 is made up of 15 amino acids. The DNA for the CDR3 is TGTGCCAGCAGCAAAGATTGGAGGGCCCATCTTCCCCAGCATTTT. It codes for CASSKDWRAHLPQHF.

The V call is TRBV6-1, the J call TRBJ1-1; D remains ambiguous. Trimming cost V 5 bases and J 6 bases, with 7 bases left between them. The germline V gene encodes CDR1 MNHNS and CDR2 SASEGT. The CDR3 is 11 amino acids. This chain's CDR3 is CASSYRAEAFF. The CDR3 region has the DNA TGTGCCAGCAGTTACCGGGCTGAAGCTTTCTTT.

The V and J genes are TRBV5-1 and TRBJ1-4; 7 bases agree with TRBD1. V lost 3 bases and J lost 4; bases outside the gene matches: 6. This CDR3 has 15 amino acids. Germline loops: CDR1 SGHRS, CDR2 YFSETQ. The CDR3 DNA reads TGCGCCAGCAGCTCGGGCCGGGACAGTAATGAAAAACTGTTTTTT. It translates to CASSSGRDSNEKLFF.

The chain has TRBV2 and TRBJ2-1; 7 positions match TRBD1. Per the germline V gene, CDR1 is SNHLY and CDR2 is FYNNEI. CDR3 length: 15 residues. The J segment lost 5 bases and the V segment lost 4 bases, leaving 8 bases of the junction unmatched. CDR3 loop: CASSVKRQGHNEQFF. CDR3 DNA sequence: TGTGCCAGCAGTGTAAAGAGACAGGGACACAATGAGCAGTTCTTC.

The V and J genes are TRBV6-5 and TRBJ2-7; TRBD1 might be the D (6 bases). The V gene's germline CDR1 is MNHEY and CDR2 SVGAGI. Trimming stripped 0 bases from V and 3 bases from J, with 9 bases between. The CDR3 contains 14 residues. CDR3 sequence: CASSYSIGGYEQYF. The CDR3 DNA is TGTGCCAGCAGTTACTCGATAGGGGGCTACGAGCAGTACTTC.

The rearrangement links TRBV4-2 to TRBJ2-3, with D uncertain. The V gene lost 0 bases and the J gene lost 10 bases, with 14 bases spanning the gap. CDR3 length: 14 residues. The germline V gene encodes CDR1 LGHNA and CDR2 YNFKEQ. The CDR3 sequence: CASSQEIGERAQYF. The CDR3 DNA reads TGTGCCAGCAGCCAAGAGATCGGCGAACGGGCGCAGTATTTT.

The CDR3 region is CAISAQVRYEQYF. For the CDR3, the DNA is TGTGCCATCAGTGCCCAGGTTAGGTACGAGCAGTACTTC. V is TRBV10-3 and J is TRBJ2-5; D gene ambiguous. TRBJ2-7 explains the end of the DNA better; the J call may be wrong. Germline values: CDR1 ENHRY, CDR2 SYGVKD. CDR3 length: 13 amino acids.

This chain uses TRBV5-1 with TRBJ2-3; 9 bases match TRBD2. The CDR3 consists of 15 residues. The germline V gene has CDR1 SGHRS and CDR2 YFSETQ. The J segment lost 4 bases and the V segment lost 0 bases, leaving 3 bases of the junction unmatched. CDR3 DNA sequence: TGCGCCAGCAGCTTGGGCGGGAGGGCCCCAGATACGCAGTATTTT. Residues: CASSLGGRAPDTQYF.

In nucleotides, the CDR3 is TGTGCCAGCTCATCGGGACTCGCCATATATTTT. Its translation: CASSSGLAIYF. This chain joins TRBV18 and TRBJ1-3; possible D gene TRBD1, 5 bases. The V end was cut by 5 bases, the J end by 11 bases, with 10 bases between. The CDR3 loop spans 11 amino acids. The germline V gene has CDR1 KGHSH and CDR2 LQKENI.

The chain employs TRBV28 and TRBJ1-2; D is unclear. The CDR3 contains 15 residues. CDR1 is MDHEN, CDR2 SYDVKM, per germline. V lost 4 bases and J lost 8, with 20 bases in between. For the CDR3, the DNA is TGTGCCAGCAGTTCAACAGTCATCACGGAGGCGGGCTACACCTTC. Its translation is CASSSTVITEAGYTF.

This sequence joins TRBV6-5 and TRBJ2-7; TRBD2 is a possible D gene (6 bases). The germline V and J ends were trimmed by 7 bases and 0 bases, with 13 bases remaining between them. The CDR3 consists of 14 residues. Germline CDR1 and CDR2: MNHEY and SVGAGI. The CDR3 sequence: CASKPGDSSYEQYF. The DNA of the CDR3 is TGTGCCAGCAAACCCGGGGACTCCTCCTACGAGCAGTACTTC.

This clone was detected only once. V gene TRBV4-1 combines with J gene TRBJ1-2, with 8 bases aligning to TRBD1. CDR3 length: 16 amino acids. Germline CDR1 is MGHRA and CDR2 is YSYEKL. Trimming cost V 0 bases and J 4 bases; bases outside gene matches: 7. The CDR3 spells CASSQEMAGGSYGYTF. CDR3 in DNA: TGCGCCAGCAGCCAAGAGATGGCAGGGGGCAGCTATGGCTACACCTTC.

The rearrangement joins TRBV2 to TRBJ2-3; a weak D match, TRBD2 (6 bases). V lost 8 bases to trimming and J lost 2 bases, with 11 bases between them. CDR1 is SNHLY and CDR2 is FYNNEI in the germline V gene. CDR3 length: 13 residues. DNA for the CDR3: TGTGCCAGCGGGAGGAAATCCACAGATACGCAGTATTTT. Amino acids: CASGRKSTDTQYF.

The genes are TRBV6-1 and TRBJ1-1; 10 positions match TRBD1. V lost 7 bases and J lost 4; bases outside the gene matches: 6. The CDR3 contains 14 residues. Germline V gene sequence: CDR1 MNHNS, CDR2 SASEGT. The CDR3 DNA is TGTGCCAGCACTAAGGACAGGGGGGGCACTGAAGCTTTCTTT. It encodes CASTKDRGGTEAFF.

V and J are TRBV9 and TRBJ2-1; maybe TRBD2 (6 bases). This CDR3 is built from 13 residues. CDR1 and CDR2 from the germline V gene are SGDLS and YYNGEE. V shed 0 bases and J shed 6 bases, with 7 bases lying between them. CDR3 sequence reads: CASSVAGVNEQFF. CDR3 sequence (DNA): TGTGCCAGCAGCGTAGCGGGGGTCAATGAGCAGTTCTTC.

A few counts support this clone. The chain is built from TRBV30 and TRBJ2-7; 15 bases are shared with TRBD2. V trimming: 4 bases; J trimming: 6 bases; junction bases outside the gene matches: 4. Germline V gene data show CDR1 as GTSNPN and CDR2 as SVGIG (reference sequence). This CDR3 spans 14 amino acids. The CDR3: CAWNGLAGGPEQYF. Written as DNA, the CDR3 is TGTGCCTGGAACGGACTAGCGGGAGGGCCCGAGCAGTACTTC.

The chain recombines TRBV27 with TRBJ1-1; D gene unclear. Germline CDR1 MNHEY, CDR2 SMNVEV (reference sequence). The CDR3 is 14 amino acids. Trimming stripped 4 bases from V and 3 bases from J, with 12 bases between. The CDR3 loop reads CASSSPSVYTEAFF. CDR3 sequence (DNA): TGTGCCAGCAGTTCCCCGAGTGTTTACACTGAAGCTTTCTTT.

For the CDR3, the DNA is TGTGCCATTTGGACAGGGGGCGACTATGGCTACACCTTC. Translation: CAIWTGGDYGYTF. J is TRBJ1-2 and V is TRBV10-3; TRBD1 matches 11 bases. The germline V gene has CDR1 ENHRY and CDR2 SYGVKD. With 9 bases clipped from V and 3 bases from J, the junction kept 3 bases outside the gene matches. The CDR3 is made up of 13 amino acids.

The genes are TRBV9 and TRBJ2-5; 8 bases agree with TRBD2. CDR3 length: 15 amino acids. Germline CDR1 and CDR2: SGDLS and YYNGEE. J lost 3 bases, V lost 2 bases, and 6 bases had no gene match. CDR3 loop: CASSVVGAGEETQYF. For the CDR3, the DNA is TGTGCCAGCAGCGTCGTGGGAGCGGGAGAAGAGACCCAGTACTTC.

The chain joins TRBV27 to TRBJ2-3; weak D call: TRBD1 (6 bases). With 8 bases removed from V and 6 bases from J, the gap between germline ends came to 18 bases. The CDR3 runs 14 residues. Looked up from germline, CDR1 is MNHEY and CDR2 is SMNVEV (reference sequence). For the CDR3, the DNA is TGTGCCAGCCACTCGGGACACCCGGCGGATACGCAGTATTTT. Translating gives CASHSGHPADTQYF.

This clone appeared once. The chain employs TRBV5-1 and TRBJ2-1; the match to TRBD2 covers 7 bases. The V and J ends lost 7 bases and 1 base, in that order; junction bases with no gene match: 20. The V gene's germline CDR1 is SGHRS and CDR2 YFSETQ. The CDR3 length is 19 residues. CDR3: CASYNPPGRVQFSYNEQFF. The CDR3 bases are TGCGCCAGCTACAACCCCCCTGGGAGGGTACAATTTTCCTACAATGAGCAGTTCTTC.

The chain has TRBV28 and TRBJ1-2; D ambiguous. Germline V CDR1 and CDR2: MDHEN, SYDVKM. Trimming stripped 2 bases from V and 4 bases from J, with 8 bases between. The CDR3 runs 13 residues. Here the CDR3 DNA reads TGTGCCAGCAGTTTAAAGGTAGCCTATGGCTACACCTTC. This codes for CASSLKVAYGYTF.

The V call is TRBV13, the J call TRBJ2-7; 8 nucleotides agree with TRBD1. This CDR3 comprises 14 residues. Germline trimming cut 2 bases from V and 2 bases from J; bases unmatched to any gene: 2. Germline CDR1 reads PRHDT; CDR2 reads FYEKMQ (reference sequence). The CDR3: CASSLQGATYEQYF. The CDR3 bases are TGTGCCAGCAGCTTACAGGGGGCAACCTACGAGCAGTACTTC.